Shown below are 21 T cell receptor beta chains from a single sample sequenced in a study of T cell responses to AZD1222 COVID-19 vaccine. The data were produced by immunoSEQ multiplex PCR, yet TCRdb's version contains in-frame clones alone and is incomplete. This repertoire shows about 110,000 clones, roughly nine tenths found once; its top ten account for around 4.3%. Sequenced material: peripheral blood, taken on day 0 of AZD1222 vaccination. Receptors originate from an adult in good health.

This clone is a singleton in its sample. The V call is TRBV7-2, the J call TRBJ1-5; TRBD1 matches 9 bases. Germline V gene sequence: CDR1 SGHTA, CDR2 FQGNSA. Trimming took 5 bases from V and 3 from J; bases not matched to a gene: 5. This CDR3 has 15 amino acids. The CDR3 DNA reads as TGTGCCAGCAGCCAGGGACAGGGTCCCAATCAGCCCCAGCATTTT. This translates into CASSQGQGPNQPQHF.

The rearrangement uses TRBV11-2 and TRBJ1-3; 7 positions match TRBD1. J lost 0 bases, V lost 3 bases, and 5 bases had no gene match. The CDR3 spans 16 residues. Germline-derived CDR1 and CDR2 are SGHAT and FQNNGV. CDR3 loop: CASSFRQGPSGNTIYF. CDR3 in DNA: TGTGCCAGCAGCTTCCGACAGGGACCCTCTGGAAACACCATATATTTT.

V and J are TRBV7-2 and TRBJ2-1; 14 bases align to TRBD2. Germline CDR1 SGHTA, CDR2 FQGNSA. Trimming took 4 bases from V and 8 from J; bases not matched to a gene: 10. The CDR3 is 17 residues long. In nucleotides, the CDR3 is TGTGCCAGCAGCTCCCCGGGACTAGCGGGGGACAGGGATGAGCAGTTCTTC. Amino acid sequence: CASSSPGLAGDRDEQFF.

V usage is TRBV19 and J usage is TRBJ2-1; no firm D call. In germline, CDR1 is LNHDA, CDR2 SQIVND (reference sequence). V was clipped by 1 base and J by 9 bases, with 10 bases between them. This CDR3 has 13 residues. DNA for the CDR3: TGTGCCAGTAGTATAGGAGGACGGTCTGAGCAGTTCTTC. Translating it yields CASSIGGRSEQFF.

The chain joins TRBV3-1 (or the pseudogene TRBV3-2) to TRBJ2-1; the D gene is possibly TRBD2 (5 bases). The CDR3 extends over 14 amino acids. The V gene's germline CDR1 is LGHDT and CDR2 YNNKEL (reference sequence). Trimming left V 2 bases short and J 7 bases short, with 12 bases between. The CDR3 DNA reads as TGTGCCAGCAGCCAACGGACTTTGGGGAATGAGCAGTTCTTC. Its protein product is CASSQRTLGNEQFF.

This clone was seen once. The gene calls are TRBV18 and TRBJ1-1; no firm D call. Looked up from germline, CDR1 is KGHSH and CDR2 is LQKENI. The germline V and J ends were trimmed by 1 base and 7 bases, with 10 bases remaining between them. The CDR3 extends over 13 amino acids. CDR3 bases: TGTGCCAGCTCACCACTCGCGCTGAGTGAAGCTTTCTTT. It specifies CASSPLALSEAFF.

V gene TRBV6-5 combines with J gene TRBJ1-2; D is unclear. CDR1 is MNHEY, CDR2 SVGAGI, per germline. The V gene lost 3 bases and the J gene lost 2 bases, with 7 bases spanning the gap. The CDR3 extends over 13 amino acids. The CDR3 sequence: CASSYEGNYGYTF. In nucleotides, the CDR3 is TGTGCCAGCAGTTATGAGGGAAACTATGGCTACACCTTC.

The chain uses TRBV6-6 and TRBJ1-2; D not resolved. This CDR3 has 13 amino acids. Germline V lookup: CDR1 MNHNY, CDR2 SVGAGI (reference sequence). Trimming pared 2 bases from V and 6 bases from J, leaving 10 bases between. The CDR3 reads CASSYVPGHGYTF. CDR3 DNA: TGTGCCAGCAGTTACGTTCCTGGGCATGGCTACACCTTC.

The V and J genes are TRBV19 and TRBJ1-5, with TRBD1 identical over 7 bases. Trimming took 3 bases from V and 3 from J; bases not matched to a gene: 5. This CDR3 contains 15 residues. Germline V gives CDR1 LNHDA, CDR2 SQIVND (reference sequence). The CDR3 nucleotides are TGTGCCAGTAGTATGACAGGGTTCGTCAATCAGCCCCAGCATTTT. Its translation is CASSMTGFVNQPQHF.

The chain recombines TRBV12-3 or TRBV12-4 with TRBJ1-4, with 8 bases lining up with TRBD1. CDR3 size: 13 residues. Unmatched junction bases numbered 11, after V lost 10 bases and J lost 10 bases. CDR3 loop: CATEDREGGKLFF. Here the CDR3 DNA reads TGTGCCACCGAGGACAGGGAGGGTGGAAAACTGTTTTTT.

V and J are TRBV19 and TRBJ2-7; 9 nucleotides agree with TRBD1. The CDR3 loop spans 16 amino acids. The germline V gene has CDR1 LNHDA and CDR2 SQIVND (reference sequence). Germline trimming cut 5 bases from V and 4 bases from J; bases unmatched to any gene: 12. CDR3 coding DNA: TGTGCCAGTAGTTCCATACACACAGGGGGCGATTACGAGCAGTACTTC. It specifies CASSSIHTGGDYEQYF.

The V and J genes are TRBV2 and TRBJ1-4; TRBD1 might be the D (6 bases). This CDR3 spans 12 amino acids. The V gene's germline CDR1 is SNHLY and CDR2 FYNNEI. Trimming removed 6 bases from V and 10 bases from J, with 12 bases in between. Here the CDR3 reads CASRVRDTKLFF. For the CDR3, the DNA is TGTGCCAGCAGGGTCCGGGACACAAAACTGTTTTTT.

The sample holds one count of this clone. The chain has TRBV30 and TRBJ1-4, with 7 positions matching TRBD1. V lost 8 bases to trimming and J lost 3 bases; unmatched junction nucleotides: 6. Germline CDR1 and CDR2: GTSNPN and SVGIG (reference sequence). This CDR3 has 13 amino acids. The DNA for the CDR3 is TGTGCCCATCAGGACAGGCCTAATGAAAAACTGTTTTTT. Translation gives CAHQDRPNEKLFF.

This chain uses TRBV3-1 (or the pseudogene TRBV3-2) with TRBJ1-6; perhaps TRBD1 as D (6 bases). V was cut by 1 base and J by 8 bases, with 21 bases left in between. CDR1 is LGHDT and CDR2 is YNNKEL in the germline V gene (reference sequence). This CDR3 comprises 18 residues. CDR3 DNA sequence: TGTGCCAGCAGCCAAGGAACGCCAATAGGGGGTAGAGATTCACCCCTCCACTTT. It specifies CASSQGTPIGGRDSPLHF.

The chain employs TRBV11-2 and TRBJ1-1; tentative D call: TRBD1 (5 bases). Between the trimmed V and J ends, which lost 4 bases and 9 bases, there was a span of 15 bases. This CDR3 has 13 amino acids. Germline V gene lookup returns CDR1 SGHAT and CDR2 FQNNGV. The CDR3 coding sequence is TGTGCCAGCAGCTCGGGACTGCAATATAAAGCTTTCTTT. Encoded protein: CASSSGLQYKAFF.

This clone has only one observation. This chain connects TRBV11-2 to TRBJ2-7; 7 bases fit TRBD2. There are 12 residues in the CDR3. J was trimmed by 3 bases and V by 5 bases; bases with no gene match: 1. Germline values: CDR1 SGHAT, CDR2 FQNNGV. CDR3: CASSPGGYEQYF. CDR3 sequence (DNA): TGTGCCAGCAGCCCGGGGGGCTACGAGCAGTACTTC.

The chain couples TRBV5-1 to TRBJ2-7, with D perhaps TRBD2 (6 bases). The CDR3 is made up of 14 amino acids. Germline loops: CDR1 SGHRS, CDR2 YFSETQ. The V end was cut by 6 bases, the J end by 3 bases, with 16 bases between. CDR3 DNA sequence: TGCGCCAGCACCGACCCAGCTAGCGACTACGAGCAGTACTTC. Its protein is CASTDPASDYEQYF.

The CDR3 sequence: CASSEVSSGRETQYF. CDR3 DNA sequence: TGTGCCAGCAGTGAAGTTTCCAGCGGGAGAGAGACCCAGTACTTC. J is TRBJ2-5 and V is TRBV2, with 8 positions matching TRBD2. CDR1 SNHLY and CDR2 FYNNEI come from the germline V gene. The CDR3 has 15 amino acids. V shed 1 base and J 4 bases; nucleotides not matched to a gene: 5.

The chain has TRBV25-1 and TRBJ1-2; TRBD1 is a possible D gene (5 bases). The ends were cut back, 6 bases at V and 2 bases at J, with 7 bases in the middle. Germline CDR1 is MGHDK and CDR2 is SYGVNS. The CDR3 spans 12 residues. CDR3 sequence (DNA): TGTGCCAGCAGGGGGGAAAACTATGGCTACACCTTC. This encodes CASRGENYGYTF.

This clone was counted a single time. V and J are TRBV7-9 and TRBJ2-5; a possible D gene is TRBD1 (7 bases). Germline values: CDR1 SEHNR, CDR2 FQNEAQ (reference sequence). Trimming took 5 bases from V and 2 from J, leaving 12 bases between them. The CDR3 loop spans 14 amino acids. The CDR3 region has the DNA TGTGCCAGCAGCAGGACAGGACTACAAGAGACCCAGTACTTC. Protein sequence: CASSRTGLQETQYF.

This clone was detected only once. The chain uses TRBV3-1 (or the pseudogene TRBV3-2) and TRBJ2-3; tentatively, D is TRBD1 (6 bases). Trimming left V 2 bases short and J 6 bases short, with 15 bases between. The CDR3 extends over 15 amino acids. Germline V gives CDR1 LGHDT, CDR2 YNNKEL (reference sequence). In DNA, the CDR3 is TGTGCCAGCAGCCAAAACCCAGGGGCTTCCGATACGCAGTATTTT. Translated, it gives CASSQNPGASDTQYF.